This entry concerns a single T cell receptor beta chain. Its antigen remains unknown. The data were taken from a study of CD8 T cells in ankylosing spondylitis. V was shortened by 3 bases and J by 4 bases, with 13 bases between the two germline ends. The length of the CDR3 is 15 residues. Libraries of TCR beta came from quantitative 5'-RACE with molecular barcodes. One entry per CDR3 protein, called by TCRdb with MiXCR from the 5' RACE reads. This repertoire shows about 440,000 distinct CDR3 sequences, about 15% found once; its top ten account for around 0.92%. Whole-study results and caveats: Reportedly, significant enrichment of disease-linked clones occurred in matched ankylosing spondylitis synovial fluid. Several of the motif variants were reported before in synovial fluid and blood from reactive arthritis. Several highly homologous variants made up a TCR beta motif, and this motif appeared characteristic of ankylosing spondylitis blood.

V is TRBV12-3 or TRBV12-4 and J is TRBJ1-3, with D hard to call. The receptor was derived from a male donor with ankylosing spondylitis. Sequencing input: blood, either unsorted or a sorted T cell fraction (not recorded which). CDR3 amino acids: CASSFVAMGGNTIYF. CDR3 bases: TGTGCCAGCAGTTTTGTGGCTATGGGGGGAAACACCATATATTTT.